One sample yielded the 13 T cell receptor beta chains listed below, sequenced in a study of T cell repertoires in ileal Crohn's disease. The time point is: neoterminal ileum biopsy at postoperative endoscopy, about 6 months after surgery. Sequencing used immunoSEQ multiplex PCR; TCRdb keeps in-frame clones, though not all of them. The sample lists around 5,600 clones; approximately 84% were seen once. Source material: ileal tissue. These receptors came from an adult with Crohn's disease.

V and J are TRBV5-4 and TRBJ2-7; TRBD2 matches 10 bases. There are 16 residues in the CDR3. After removal of 0 bases from V and 2 bases from J, the junction contained 5 bases not matched to a gene. Germline lookup yields CDR1 SGHNT and CDR2 YYREEE (reference sequence). The DNA of the CDR3 is TGTGCCAGCAGCTTGGGGCCTAGCGGGGGTCCCTACGAGCAGTACTTC. Protein: CASSLGPSGGPYEQYF.

The chain combines TRBV5-4 with TRBJ2-7; maybe TRBD1 (5 bases). Germline loops: CDR1 SGHNT, CDR2 YYREEE (reference sequence). The CDR3 is made up of 12 amino acids. The V end was cut by 1 base, the J end by 4 bases, with 6 bases between. The CDR3 nucleotides are TGTGCCAGCAGCTTGAAGGGGTACGAGCAGTACTTC. It is translated as CASSLKGYEQYF.

V and J are TRBV18 and TRBJ1-5; D perhaps matches TRBD1 (6 bases). This CDR3 spans 16 amino acids. Trimming took off 5 bases at V and 1 base at J, with 15 bases between the two ends. From germline, CDR1 is KGHSH and CDR2 LQKENI. The CDR3 sequence: CASSGGGPGSNQPQHF. The CDR3 DNA reads as TGTGCCAGCTCAGGGGGGGGCCCGGGGAGCAATCAGCCCCAGCATTTT.

The chain is built from TRBV2 and TRBJ1-2; D gene uncertain. Deletions cut 3 bases from V and 4 bases from J, with 6 bases between. Germline V gene sequence: CDR1 SNHLY, CDR2 FYNNEI. This CDR3 is 12 amino acids long. The CDR3 protein is CASSETGYGYTF. CDR3 in DNA: TGTGCCAGCAGTGAGACTGGCTATGGCTACACCTTC. The full variable domain, in which reference TRBV2 and TRBJ1-2 provide the parts outside the CDR3, is EPEVTQTPSHQVTQMGQEVILRCVPISNHLYFYWYRQILGQKVEFLVSFYNNEISEKSEIFDDQFSVERPDGSNFTLKIRSTKLEDSAMYFCASSETGYGYTFGSGTRLTVV.

This chain connects TRBV7-9 to TRBJ2-7; TRBD2 is a possible D gene (5 bases). V lost 6 bases, J lost 5 bases, and 17 bases lay in between. Germline CDR1 and CDR2: SEHNR and FQNEAQ (reference sequence). The CDR3 runs to 14 residues. CDR3 sequence reads: CASSSNNLAHEQYF. CDR3 coding DNA: TGTGCCAGCAGTTCCAATAATCTAGCTCACGAGCAGTACTTC.

The CDR3 spells CASSLSQGRNTEAFF. CDR3 coding DNA: TGCGCCAGCAGCTTGTCACAGGGCCGGAACACTGAAGCTTTCTTT. The V and J genes are TRBV5-1 and TRBJ1-1; the D gene is possibly TRBD1 (6 bases). This CDR3 comprises 15 residues. Trimming removed 1 base from V and 1 base from J, with 11 bases in between. Germline CDR1 SGHRS, CDR2 YFSETQ.

This rearrangement joins TRBV7-8 to TRBJ1-1; D might be TRBD1 (6 bases). The germline V and J ends were trimmed by 5 bases and 0 bases, with 16 bases remaining between them. From germline, CDR1 is SGHVS and CDR2 FQNEAQ. The CDR3 length is 16 residues. CDR3 coding DNA: TGTGCCAGCAGCCCGGACAGCACCCTCATGAACACTGAAGCTTTCTTT. Its translation is CASSPDSTLMNTEAFF.

The chain combines TRBV19 with TRBJ2-7, with TRBD2 identical over 8 bases. Looked up from germline, CDR1 is LNHDA and CDR2 is SQIVND (reference sequence). Unmatched junction bases numbered 11, after V lost 3 bases and J lost 1 base. The CDR3 totals 17 residues. The CDR3 loop reads CASSMRGAGTLSYEQYF. In DNA, the CDR3 is TGTGCCAGTAGTATGCGGGGGGCAGGGACCTTGTCCTACGAGCAGTACTTC.

The V call is TRBV11-3, the J call TRBJ2-5; D is uncertain. The CDR3 contains 16 residues. With 5 bases removed from V and 1 base from J, the gap between germline ends came to 17 bases. Germline CDR1 reads SGHNT; CDR2 reads YENEEA. The CDR3 bases are TGTGCCAGCAGCGGTAGTTCACAGTCGACCCAAGAGACCCAGTACTTC. This sequence encodes CASSGSSQSTQETQYF.

As DNA, the CDR3 is TGTGCCAGCAGCTCCCCCAGTACAGATACGCAGTATTTT. Residues: CASSSPSTDTQYF. V is TRBV11-3 and J is TRBJ2-3; D is unresolved. V was cut by 4 bases and J by 3 bases, with 8 bases left in between. CDR3 length equals 13 residues. CDR1 and CDR2 (germline): SGHNT, YENEEA.

This clone was counted a few times. The chain joins TRBV7-3 to TRBJ2-7, with 11 bases lining up with TRBD1. Trimming removed 5 bases from V and 6 bases from J; junction bases left unmatched: 3. Per germline, CDR1 SGHTA and CDR2 FQGTGA. The CDR3 runs to 13 residues. CDR3 loop: CASSTDRGLEQYF. For the CDR3, the DNA is TGTGCCAGCAGCACGGACAGGGGGCTCGAGCAGTACTTC.

The rearrangement joins TRBV18 to TRBJ1-6; D is perhaps TRBD1 (6 bases). V lost 6 bases to trimming and J lost 9 bases, with 15 bases between them. CDR1 and CDR2 (germline): KGHSH, LQKENI. The CDR3 is 14 residues long. CDR3 coding DNA: TGTGCCAGCTCCCCCGGGACAAGAGTTTCACCCCTCCACTTT. Protein sequence: CASSPGTRVSPLHF.

The chain couples TRBV4-1 to TRBJ2-3; 13 bases line up with TRBD2. J lost 5 bases, V lost 0 bases, and 11 bases had no gene match. In germline, CDR1 is MGHRA, CDR2 YSYEKL. This CDR3 region has 19 residues. CDR3 nucleotide sequence: TGCGCCAGCAGCCAAGAGAGAGGACTAGCGGGGGTTGGGGTAGATACGCAGTATTTT. This translates into CASSQERGLAGVGVDTQYF.